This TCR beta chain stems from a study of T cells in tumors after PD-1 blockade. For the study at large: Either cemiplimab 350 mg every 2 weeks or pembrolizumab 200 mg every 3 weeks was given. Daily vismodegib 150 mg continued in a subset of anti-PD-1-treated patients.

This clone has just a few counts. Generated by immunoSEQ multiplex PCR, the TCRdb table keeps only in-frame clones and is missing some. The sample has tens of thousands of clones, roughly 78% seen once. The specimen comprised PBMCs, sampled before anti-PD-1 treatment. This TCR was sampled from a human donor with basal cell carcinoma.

CDR3 region: CASSLTHRELFF. The CDR3, as DNA: TGTGCCAGCAGCCTTACCCACCGGGAGCTGTTTTTT. The J gene is TRBJ2-2, the V gene TRBV7-9; D uncertain. This CDR3 contains 12 residues. Germline V gene lookup returns CDR1 SEHNR and CDR2 FQNEAQ (reference sequence). Trimming stripped 5 bases from V and 9 bases from J, with 10 bases between.